Listed below are T cell receptor beta chains from one sample, sequenced in a study of cytomegalovirus exposure and HLA in healthy donors. This table comes from immunoSEQ multiplex PCR, and its TCRdb copy is limited to in-frame clones, with some not included. This sample's clone table lists some 130,000 clones. Sequences were obtained from PBMCs. The receptor source for this set is a man aged 18 to 30 in good health and CMV-seronegative. CDR3s include the opening cysteine and the closing phenylalanine or tryptophan. The order of the fields is D gene, V gene, J gene, CDR3 protein, CDR3 DNA. A D gene is named only where the DNA matches it firmly.

TRBD2	TRBV28	TRBJ2-7	CASTGTSGGAGGEQYF	TGTGCCAGTACCGGGACTAGCGGCGGAGCCGGTGGCGAGCAGTACTTC
-	TRBV30	TRBJ1-5	CAWSRHSGQNQPQHF	TGTGCCTGGAGTCGCCATTCAGGCCAAAATCAGCCCCAGCATTTT
-	TRBV19	TRBJ2-7	CATTEGIAATGVQYF	TGTGCCACCACCGAAGGAATAGCGGCAACTGGGGTGCAGTACTTC
TRBD2	TRBV28	TRBJ2-7	CASRNSGVGTYEQYF	TGTGCCAGCAGAAATAGCGGGGTCGGCACCTACGAGCAGTACTTC
TRBD1	TRBV6-4	TRBJ1-3	CASRIRDRGSGNTIYF	TGTGCCAGCAGGATACGGGACAGAGGGTCTGGAAACACCATATATTTT
TRBD2	TRBV4-2	TRBJ2-3	CASSIRAGEGTDTQYF	TGTGCCAGCAGCATCCGAGCGGGAGAAGGCACAGATACGCAGTATTTT
-	TRBV7-3	TRBJ1-1	CATALVGGTEAFF	TGTGCCACAGCATTGGTCGGGGGCACTGAAGCTTTCTTT
TRBD1	TRBV6-5	TRBJ1-1	CASSPPGRGRSEAFF	TGTGCCAGCAGTCCCCCGGGCAGGGGGAGGTCTGAAGCTTTCTTT
-	TRBV6-5	TRBJ2-2	CASRPSHTNTGELFF	TGTGCCAGCAGACCGTCCCACACGAACACCGGGGAGCTGTTTTTT
TRBD1	TRBV27	TRBJ1-2	CASRHLDRDNYGYTF	TGTGCCAGCAGACACCTAGACAGGGATAACTATGGCTACACCTTC
-	TRBV6-6	TRBJ1-1	CASWEGTEAFF	TGTGCCAGCTGGGAGGGGACTGAAGCTTTCTTT
-	TRBV7-9	TRBJ1-1	CASSLGPIMNTEAFF	TGTGCCAGCAGCTTGGGCCCTATTATGAACACTGAAGCTTTCTTT
TRBD1	TRBV9	TRBJ1-3	CASSAHAGTAQNTIYF	TGTGCCAGCAGCGCGCATGCCGGGACAGCCCAAAACACCATATATTTT
-	TRBV7-8	TRBJ1-5	CASSLVSGETQPQHF	TGTGCCAGCAGCTTAGTTTCGGGGGAAACGCAGCCCCAGCATTTT
TRBD1	TRBV7-9	TRBJ2-5	CASSPDRAQETQYF	TGTGCCAGCAGCCCAGACAGGGCCCAAGAGACCCAGTACTTC
-	TRBV30	TRBJ1-1	CAWTYLPRTTEAFF	TGTGCCTGGACGTACCTCCCTAGGACAACTGAAGCTTTCTTT
TRBD1	TRBV20-1	TRBJ2-5	CSATRDRAYF	TGCAGTGCTACCCGGGACAGGGCTTACTTC
TRBD2	TRBV27	TRBJ2-1	CASSPQAGGVYNEQFF	TGTGCCAGCAGTCCACAAGCGGGAGGGGTATACAATGAGCAGTTCTTC
TRBD2	TRBV2	TRBJ2-7	CATKGRGTSGAYEQYF	TGTGCCACCAAAGGGAGGGGGACTAGCGGAGCCTACGAGCAGTACTTC
-	TRBV7-9	TRBJ2-1	CASSHPLLGYNEQFF	TGTGCCAGCAGCCACCCCCTGCTCGGCTACAATGAGCAGTTCTTC
TRBD2	TRBV9	TRBJ2-3	CASSASSGAGTDTQYF	TGTGCCAGCAGCGCCTCCAGCGGGGCAGGCACAGATACGCAGTATTTT
TRBD2	TRBV4-1	TRBJ2-1	CASSLYDPTSGSSNEQFF	TGCGCCAGCAGCCTTTATGATCCGACTAGCGGGAGTTCCAATGAGCAGTTCTTC
-	TRBV10-3	TRBJ2-7	CAISGASLAYEQYF	TGTGCCATCAGTGGGGCATCCCTCGCCTACGAGCAGTACTTC
TRBD2	TRBV10-3	TRBJ2-3	CAIRTFEVAGNTDTQYF	TGTGCCATCAGAACCTTCGAGGTAGCGGGGAACACAGATACGCAGTATTTT
-	TRBV4-1	TRBJ1-2	CASTNPEGSGYGYTF	TGCGCCAGCACCAACCCGGAGGGATCGGGCTATGGCTACACCTTC
TRBD1	TRBV6-5	TRBJ1-4	CASSRTGLREKLFF	TGTGCCAGCAGCCGGACAGGCTTGAGGGAAAAACTGTTTTTT
-	TRBV9	TRBJ2-2	CASSPRTGANTGELFF	TGTGCCAGCAGCCCCCGGACGGGGGCGAACACCGGGGAGCTGTTTTTT
TRBD2	TRBV11-2	TRBJ2-7	CASSLVPSGVGSYEQYF	TGTGCCAGCAGCTTAGTTCCTAGCGGGGTCGGCTCCTACGAGCAGTACTTC
-	TRBV4-3	TRBJ2-7	CASSQGSAGYYEQYF	TGCGCCAGCAGCCAAGGGTCGGCGGGTTACTACGAGCAGTACTTC
-	TRBV29-1	TRBJ1-2	CSDSGTSYGYTF	TGCAGCGACTCCGGGACATCGTATGGCTACACCTTC
-	TRBV27	TRBJ1-2	CASSNPVGGKRSHYGYTF	TGTGCCAGCAGTAACCCCGTGGGAGGGAAACGGTCCCACTATGGCTACACCTTC
TRBD2	TRBV30	TRBJ2-1	CAWAGTRGYNEQFF	TGTGCCTGGGCCGGGACTAGGGGTTACAATGAGCAGTTCTTC
-	TRBV21-1	TRBJ1-1	CASSKKVGMGERRREMNTEAFF	TGTGCCAGCAGCAAAAAGGTGGGGATGGGTGAGCGGAGGCGGGAAATGAACACTGAAGCTTTCTTT
TRBD1	TRBV6-5	TRBJ2-7	CASSYGTGVSYEQYF	TGTGCCAGCAGTTATGGGACAGGGGTCTCCTACGAGCAGTACTTC
TRBD1	TRBV2	TRBJ1-1	CASIPDRDAEAFF	TGTGCCAGCATTCCCGACAGGGACGCTGAAGCTTTCTTT
-	TRBV28	TRBJ1-1	CASSITGSTEAFF	TGTGCCAGCAGTATTACAGGGAGCACTGAAGCTTTCTTT
TRBD2	TRBV5-4	TRBJ2-3	CASSWKREASTDTQYF	TGTGCCAGCAGCTGGAAGCGGGAAGCTAGCACAGATACGCAGTATTTT
TRBD2	TRBV11-2	TRBJ2-1	CASSSALRSGGSEQFF	TGTGCCAGCAGCTCAGCATTGCGGAGCGGGGGGAGCGAGCAGTTCTTC
-	TRBV10-3	TRBJ2-3	CAIAEGTDTQYF	TGTGCCATCGCGGAGGGAACAGATACGCAGTATTTT
-	TRBV28	TRBJ1-1	CASSSDRKAFF	TGTGCCAGCAGCTCCGACAGGAAAGCTTTCTTT
-	TRBV15	TRBJ2-1	CATRESSYNEQFF	TGTGCCACCCGGGAGAGCTCCTACAATGAGCAGTTCTTC
-	TRBV27	TRBJ2-7	CASSLRFSYEQYF	TGTGCCAGCAGTCTCAGGTTCTCCTACGAGCAGTACTTC
-	TRBV5-1	TRBJ1-1	CASSLGQGYMNTEAFF	TGCGCCAGCAGCTTGGGGCAGGGGTATATGAACACTGAAGCTTTCTTT
TRBD2	TRBV7-9	TRBJ2-4	CASSLALDSGGDIQYF	TGTGCCAGCAGCTTAGCGTTGGACTCTGGGGGGGACATTCAGTACTTC
-	TRBV27	TRBJ2-7	CASSLMTGIEQYF	TGTGCCAGCAGTTTAATGACAGGCATCGAGCAGTACTTC
-	TRBV6-5	TRBJ1-5	CASSYDRFQPQHF	TGTGCCAGCAGTTACGACAGATTTCAGCCCCAGCATTTT
-	TRBV6-1	TRBJ2-1	CASTDLLRVLFF	TGTGCCAGCACCGATTTGCTCAGGGTCTTGTTCTTC
TRBD2	TRBV7-9	TRBJ2-2	CASSLAGLAGEANTGELFF	TGTGCCAGCAGCTTAGCGGGACTAGCGGGAGAAGCAAACACCGGGGAGCTGTTTTTT
TRBD2	TRBV5-4	TRBJ2-4	CASSLGIGLAGAVKNIQYF	TGTGCCAGCAGCTTGGGGATCGGACTAGCGGGAGCTGTCAAAAACATTCAGTACTTC